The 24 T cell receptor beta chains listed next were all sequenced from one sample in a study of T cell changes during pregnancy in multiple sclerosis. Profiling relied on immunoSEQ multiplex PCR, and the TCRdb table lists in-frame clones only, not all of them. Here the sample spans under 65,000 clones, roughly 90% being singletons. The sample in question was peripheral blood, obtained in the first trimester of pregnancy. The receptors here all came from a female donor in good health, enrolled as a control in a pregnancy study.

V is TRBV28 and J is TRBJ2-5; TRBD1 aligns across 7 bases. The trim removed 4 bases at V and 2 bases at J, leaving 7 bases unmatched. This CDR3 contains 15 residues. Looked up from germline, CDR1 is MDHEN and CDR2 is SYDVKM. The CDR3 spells CASSWDSALQETQYF. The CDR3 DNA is TGTGCCAGCAGTTGGGACAGTGCCCTTCAAGAGACCCAGTACTTC.

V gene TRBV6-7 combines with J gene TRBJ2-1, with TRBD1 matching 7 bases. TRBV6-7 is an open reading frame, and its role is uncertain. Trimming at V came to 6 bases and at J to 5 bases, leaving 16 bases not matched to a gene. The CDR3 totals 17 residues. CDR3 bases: TGTGCCAGCAGACAACAGGGGAAGGAAATTGGAGACAATGAGCAGTTCTTC. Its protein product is CASRQQGKEIGDNEQFF.

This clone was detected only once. The CDR3 sequence is CASSETRGRDTGELFF. CDR3 DNA sequence: TGTGCCAGCAGTGAAACTAGGGGGCGAGACACCGGGGAGCTGTTTTTT. The gene calls are TRBV6-1 and TRBJ2-2; 7 nucleotides line up with TRBD1. Looked up from germline, CDR1 is MNHNS and CDR2 is SASEGT. CDR3 length: 16 amino acids. J was trimmed by 3 bases and V by 2 bases; bases with no gene match: 6.

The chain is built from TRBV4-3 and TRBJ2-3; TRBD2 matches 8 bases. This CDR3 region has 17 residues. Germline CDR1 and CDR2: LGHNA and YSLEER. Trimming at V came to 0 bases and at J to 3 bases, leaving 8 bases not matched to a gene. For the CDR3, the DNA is TGCGCCAGCAGCCAAGACCCTACCGCGGGAGGTACAGATACGCAGTATTTT. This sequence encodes CASSQDPTAGGTDTQYF.

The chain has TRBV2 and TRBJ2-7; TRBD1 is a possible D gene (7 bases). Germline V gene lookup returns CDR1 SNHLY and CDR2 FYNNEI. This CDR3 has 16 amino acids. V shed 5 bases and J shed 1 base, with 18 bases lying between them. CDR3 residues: CASSKDRLGGSYEQYF. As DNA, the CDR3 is TGTGCCAGCAGTAAGGACAGGCTAGGGGGGTCCTACGAGCAGTACTTC.

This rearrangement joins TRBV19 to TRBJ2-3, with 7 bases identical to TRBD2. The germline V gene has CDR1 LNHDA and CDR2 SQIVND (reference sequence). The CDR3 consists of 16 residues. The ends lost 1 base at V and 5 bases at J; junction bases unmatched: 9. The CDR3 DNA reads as TGTGCCAGTAGTATAGGCGGGAGAGGGTGGGGAGATACGCAGTATTTT. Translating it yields CASSIGGRGWGDTQYF.

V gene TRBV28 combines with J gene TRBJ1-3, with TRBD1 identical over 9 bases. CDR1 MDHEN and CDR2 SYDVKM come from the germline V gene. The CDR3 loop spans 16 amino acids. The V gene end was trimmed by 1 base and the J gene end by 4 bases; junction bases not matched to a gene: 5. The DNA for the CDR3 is TGTGCCAGCAGTTTATTTCACAGGGGGCAAGGAAACACCATATATTTT. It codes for CASSLFHRGQGNTIYF.

The CDR3 is CASSGDRDGYTF. CDR3 nucleotide sequence: TGTGCCAGCAGTGGGGACAGGGACGGCTACACCTTC. The chain uses TRBV27 and TRBJ1-2; 9 bases align to TRBD1. The CDR3 is 12 amino acids. The germline V gene encodes CDR1 MNHEY and CDR2 SMNVEV (reference sequence). The junction had 3 bases not matched to a gene; V was cut back by 5 bases and J by 8 bases.

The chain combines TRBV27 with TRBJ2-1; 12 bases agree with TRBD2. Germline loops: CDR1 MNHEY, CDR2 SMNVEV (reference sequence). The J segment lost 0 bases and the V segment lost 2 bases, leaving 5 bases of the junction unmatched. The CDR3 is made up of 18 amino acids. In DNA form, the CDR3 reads TGTGCCAGCAGTTTAAGACTAGCGGGAGATCCCTCCTACAATGAGCAGTTCTTC. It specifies CASSLRLAGDPSYNEQFF.

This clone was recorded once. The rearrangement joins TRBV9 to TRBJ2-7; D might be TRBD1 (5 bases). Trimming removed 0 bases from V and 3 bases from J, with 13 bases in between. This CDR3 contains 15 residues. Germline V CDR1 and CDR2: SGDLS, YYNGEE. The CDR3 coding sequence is TGTGCCAGCAGCGTAGACCCAGGGAATAGCTACGAGCAGTACTTC. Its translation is CASSVDPGNSYEQYF.

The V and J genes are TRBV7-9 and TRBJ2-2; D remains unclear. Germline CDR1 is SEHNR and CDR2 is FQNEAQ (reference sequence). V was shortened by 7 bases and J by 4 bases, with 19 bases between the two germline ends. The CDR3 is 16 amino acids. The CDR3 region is CASTFLAKRGTGELFF. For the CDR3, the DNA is TGTGCCAGCACTTTCCTGGCAAAGCGAGGCACCGGGGAGCTGTTTTTT.

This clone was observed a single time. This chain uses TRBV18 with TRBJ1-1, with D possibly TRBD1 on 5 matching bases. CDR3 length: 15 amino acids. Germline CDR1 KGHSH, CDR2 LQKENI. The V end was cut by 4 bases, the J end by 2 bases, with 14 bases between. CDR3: CASSRGDGGNTEAFF. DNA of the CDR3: TGTGCCAGCTCACGGGGGGACGGCGGAAACACTGAAGCTTTCTTT.

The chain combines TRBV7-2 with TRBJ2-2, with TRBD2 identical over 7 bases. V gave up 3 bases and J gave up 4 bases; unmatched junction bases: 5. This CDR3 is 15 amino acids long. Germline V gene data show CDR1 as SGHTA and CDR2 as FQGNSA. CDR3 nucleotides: TGTGCCAGCAGCTTGCAGCGGGGAGCCACCGGGGAGCTGTTTTTT. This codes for CASSLQRGATGELFF.

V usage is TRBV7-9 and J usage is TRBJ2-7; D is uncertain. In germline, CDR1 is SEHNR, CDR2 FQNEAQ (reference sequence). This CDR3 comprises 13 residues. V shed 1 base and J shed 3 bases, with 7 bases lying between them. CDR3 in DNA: TGTGCCAGCAGCTTAGAACTGATCTACGAGCAGTACTTC. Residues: CASSLELIYEQYF.

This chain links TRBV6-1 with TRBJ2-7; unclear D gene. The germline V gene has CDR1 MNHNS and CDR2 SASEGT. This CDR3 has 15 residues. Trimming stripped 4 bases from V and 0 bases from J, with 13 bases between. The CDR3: CASSAGSKLSYEQYF. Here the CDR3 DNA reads TGTGCCAGCAGTGCAGGTTCGAAACTCTCCTACGAGCAGTACTTC.

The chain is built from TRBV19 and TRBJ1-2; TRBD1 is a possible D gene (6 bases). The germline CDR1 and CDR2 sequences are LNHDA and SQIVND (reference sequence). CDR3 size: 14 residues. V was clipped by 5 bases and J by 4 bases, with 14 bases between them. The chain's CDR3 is CASSPPQGIYGYTF. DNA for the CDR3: TGTGCCAGTAGTCCGCCCCAGGGGATCTATGGCTACACCTTC. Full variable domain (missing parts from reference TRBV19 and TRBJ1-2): DGGITQSPKYLFRKEGQNVTLSCEQNLNHDAMYWYRQDPGQGLRLIYYSQIVNDFQKGDIAEGYSVSREKKESFPLTVTSAQKNPTAFYLCASSPPQGIYGYTFGSGTRLTVV.

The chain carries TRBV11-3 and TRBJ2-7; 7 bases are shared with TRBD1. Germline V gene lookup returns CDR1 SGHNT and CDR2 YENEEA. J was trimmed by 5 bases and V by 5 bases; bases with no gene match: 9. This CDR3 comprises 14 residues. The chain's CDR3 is CASSAGTAANEQYF. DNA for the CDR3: TGTGCCAGCAGCGCCGGGACAGCCGCTAACGAGCAGTACTTC.

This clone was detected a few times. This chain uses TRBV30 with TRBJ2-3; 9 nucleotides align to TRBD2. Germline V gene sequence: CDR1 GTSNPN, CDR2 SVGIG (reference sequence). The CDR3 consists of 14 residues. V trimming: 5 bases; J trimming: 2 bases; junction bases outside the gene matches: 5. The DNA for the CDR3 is TGTGCCTGGGACCCGGGACTAGCCACAGATACGCAGTATTTT. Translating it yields CAWDPGLATDTQYF.

This CDR3 reads CASSLSTGTQAYEQYF. The CDR3 nucleotides read TGTGCCAGCAGCTTAAGTACCGGGACACAAGCCTACGAGCAGTACTTC. The J gene is TRBJ2-7, the V gene TRBV11-2; possibly TRBD1 for D (6 bases). Trimming cost V 2 bases and J 2 bases, with 16 bases left between them. CDR1 is SGHAT, CDR2 FQNNGV, per germline. This CDR3 has 16 residues.

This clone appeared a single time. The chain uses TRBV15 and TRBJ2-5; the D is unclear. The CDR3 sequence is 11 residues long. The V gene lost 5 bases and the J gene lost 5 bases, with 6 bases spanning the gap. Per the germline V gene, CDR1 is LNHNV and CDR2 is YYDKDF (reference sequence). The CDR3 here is CATSSRETQYF. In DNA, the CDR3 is TGTGCCACCAGCTCTCGTGAGACCCAGTACTTC.

CDR3: CASSLRRTSGGNEQFF. The CDR3 bases are TGTGCCAGCAGCTTAAGGAGGACTAGCGGAGGCAATGAGCAGTTCTTC. This sequence joins TRBV7-3 and TRBJ2-1; 10 bases are shared with TRBD2. The germline V gene encodes CDR1 SGHTA and CDR2 FQGTGA. Losses at the gene ends were 1 base for V and 6 bases for J; bases not matched to a gene: 6. This CDR3 region has 16 residues.

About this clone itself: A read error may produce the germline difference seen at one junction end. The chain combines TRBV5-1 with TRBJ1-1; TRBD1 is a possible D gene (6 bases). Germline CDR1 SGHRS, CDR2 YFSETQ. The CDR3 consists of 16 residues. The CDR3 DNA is TGCGCCAGCAGCTTCAACCTCTTCGACAGGTCCACTGAGGCTTTCTTT. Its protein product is CASSFNLFDRSTEAFF.

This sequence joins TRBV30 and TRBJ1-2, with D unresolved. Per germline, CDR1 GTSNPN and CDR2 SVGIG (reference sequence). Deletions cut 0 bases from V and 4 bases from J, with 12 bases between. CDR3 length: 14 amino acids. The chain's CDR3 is CAWSVPGESYGYTF. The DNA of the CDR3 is TGTGCCTGGAGTGTACCCGGGGAGTCCTATGGCTACACCTTC.

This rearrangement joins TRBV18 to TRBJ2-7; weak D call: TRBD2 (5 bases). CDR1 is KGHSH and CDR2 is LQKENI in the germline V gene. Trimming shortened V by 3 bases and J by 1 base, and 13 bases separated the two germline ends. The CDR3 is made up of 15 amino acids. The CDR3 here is CASSPLEVSSYEQYF. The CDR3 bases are TGTGCCAGCTCACCGTTGGAGGTCTCGTCCTACGAGCAGTACTTC.